The clone carrying this TCR beta chain was recorded many times. What it recognizes is unknown. The data were taken from a study of early T cells in non-severe SARS-CoV-2 infection. In TCRdb, the 5' RACE reads were re-called with MiXCR into one record per CDR3 protein. The repertoire includes about 98,000 distinct CDR3 sequences, approximately 10% of them detected once, and around 4.7% sits in the top ten. Study-wide findings and caveats: The study's VDJdb matching favored anti-spike CD8 responses and missed private and CD4 specificities.

Sequenced material: whole blood. This TCR was recovered from an adult who was a healthcare worker with PCR-confirmed SARS-CoV-2 infection or an uninfected control (not recorded which).

In DNA form, the CDR3 reads TGCAGTGCTAGAGATGGGGGGGCGGCGCCTAGGGCACCCCTCCACTTT. Amino acid sequence: CSARDGGAAPRAPLHF. The chain combines TRBV20-1 with TRBJ1-6; a possible D gene is TRBD1 (6 bases). Germline V gene data show CDR1 as DFQATT and CDR2 as SNEGSKA (reference sequence). This CDR3 is built from 16 residues. V was pared by 0 bases and J by 11 bases, with 20 bases between.